This T cell receptor (beta chain) came from a study of OX40 agonist ivuxolimab in advanced cancers. Study details: Of mixed ages from about 20 to 90 and averaging approximately 60 years, the group was about 86% male.

The CDR3 is 14 residues long. Germline CDR1 and CDR2: MGHRA and YSYEKL. Trimming took 0 bases from V and 4 from J, leaving 9 bases between them. Measured with immunoSEQ multiplex PCR; TCRdb has only the in-frame clones, and not every one. The repertoire holds 90,000 or so clones, with 92% as singletons. The sample in question was CD4+ or CD8+ T cells sorted from blood, obtained in a trial of the OX40 agonist ivuxolimab. The chain uses TRBV4-1 and TRBJ1-2, with D unclear. The TCR was taken from an adult with an advanced solid tumor such as melanoma, head and neck, liver or kidney cancer. DNA of the CDR3: TGCGCCAGCAGCCAAGAAATGGCGGTCTATGGCTACACCTTC. Translating gives CASSQEMAVYGYTF.